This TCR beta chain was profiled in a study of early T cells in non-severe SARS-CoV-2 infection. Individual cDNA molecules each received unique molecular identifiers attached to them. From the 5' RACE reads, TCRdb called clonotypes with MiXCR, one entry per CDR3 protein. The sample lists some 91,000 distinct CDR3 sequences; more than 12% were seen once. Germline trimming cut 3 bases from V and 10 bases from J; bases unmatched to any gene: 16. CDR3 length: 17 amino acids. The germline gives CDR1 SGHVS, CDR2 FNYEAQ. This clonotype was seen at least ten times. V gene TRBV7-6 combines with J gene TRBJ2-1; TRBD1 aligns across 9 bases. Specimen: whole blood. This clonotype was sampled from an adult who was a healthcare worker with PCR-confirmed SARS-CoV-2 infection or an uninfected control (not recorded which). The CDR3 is CASSFSSLGDRVYEQFF. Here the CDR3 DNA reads TGTGCCAGCAGCTTTTCGAGTCTTGGGGACAGGGTATACGAGCAGTTCTTC. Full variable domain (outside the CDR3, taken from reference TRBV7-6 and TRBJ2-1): GAGVSQSPRYKVTKRGQDVALRCDPISGHVSLYWYRQALGQGPEFLTYFNYEAQQDKSGLPNDRFSAERPEGSISTLTIQRTEQRDSAMYRCASSFSSLGDRVYEQFFGPGTRLTVL.